This T cell receptor (beta chain) appears in the sequencing data of a study of T cell changes during pregnancy in multiple sclerosis. This CDR3 spans 11 amino acids. Germline CDR1 KGHSH, CDR2 LQKENI. V dropped 6 bases and J dropped 5; count of bases not matched to a gene: 0. Method: immunoSEQ multiplex PCR; TCRdb's copy keeps in-frame clones and lacks some. Here the sample spans 80,000 to 130,000 clones, around 90% being singletons. The material sequenced was peripheral blood, taken in the second trimester of pregnancy. The receptor's source is a female donor with multiple sclerosis, enrolled in a pregnancy study. The rearrangement joins TRBV18 to TRBJ2-5; the match to TRBD1 covers 7 bases. The CDR3 nucleotides are TGTGCCAGCTCCAGGGGGGAGACCCAGTACTTC. Its translation: CASSRGETQYF.